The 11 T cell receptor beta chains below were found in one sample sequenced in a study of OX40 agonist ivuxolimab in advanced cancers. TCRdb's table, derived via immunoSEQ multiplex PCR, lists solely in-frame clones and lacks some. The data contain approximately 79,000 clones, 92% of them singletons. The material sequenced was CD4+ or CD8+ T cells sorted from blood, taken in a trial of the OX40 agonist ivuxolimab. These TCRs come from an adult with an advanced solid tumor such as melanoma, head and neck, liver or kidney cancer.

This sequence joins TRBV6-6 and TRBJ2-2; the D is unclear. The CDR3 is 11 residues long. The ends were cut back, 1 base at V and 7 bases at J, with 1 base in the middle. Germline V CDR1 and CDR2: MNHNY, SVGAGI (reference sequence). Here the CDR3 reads CASSYYGELFF. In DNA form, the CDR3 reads TGTGCCAGCAGTTACTACGGGGAGCTGTTTTTT.

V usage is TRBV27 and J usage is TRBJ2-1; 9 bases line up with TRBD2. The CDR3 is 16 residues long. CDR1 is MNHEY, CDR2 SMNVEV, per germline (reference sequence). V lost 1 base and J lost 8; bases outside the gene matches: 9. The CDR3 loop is CASSLLAGGPIHEQFF. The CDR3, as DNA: TGTGCCAGCAGTTTATTGGCGGGGGGGCCTATCCATGAGCAGTTCTTC.

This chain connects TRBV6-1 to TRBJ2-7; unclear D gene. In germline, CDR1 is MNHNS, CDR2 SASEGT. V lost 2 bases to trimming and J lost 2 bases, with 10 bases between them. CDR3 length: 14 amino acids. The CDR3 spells CASSEWAATYEQYF. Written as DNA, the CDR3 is TGTGCCAGCAGTGAATGGGCAGCGACCTACGAGCAGTACTTC.

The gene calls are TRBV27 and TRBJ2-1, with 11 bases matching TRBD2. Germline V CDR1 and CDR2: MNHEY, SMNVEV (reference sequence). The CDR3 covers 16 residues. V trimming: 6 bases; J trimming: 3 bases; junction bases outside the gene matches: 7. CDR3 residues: CASRDGTSGIYNEQFF. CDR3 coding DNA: TGTGCCAGCAGGGACGGGACTAGCGGAATCTACAATGAGCAGTTCTTC.

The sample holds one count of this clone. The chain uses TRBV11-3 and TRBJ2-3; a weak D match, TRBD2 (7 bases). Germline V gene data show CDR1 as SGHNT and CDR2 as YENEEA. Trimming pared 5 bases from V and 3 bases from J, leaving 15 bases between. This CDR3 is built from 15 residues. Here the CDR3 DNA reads TGTGCCAGCAGCCCCTGGGGGGGGCGTACAGATACGCAGTATTTT. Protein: CASSPWGGRTDTQYF.

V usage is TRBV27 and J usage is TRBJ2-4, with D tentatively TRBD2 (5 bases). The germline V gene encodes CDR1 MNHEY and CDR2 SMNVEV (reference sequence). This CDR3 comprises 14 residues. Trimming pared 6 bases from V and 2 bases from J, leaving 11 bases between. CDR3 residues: CASSLLDSKNIQYF. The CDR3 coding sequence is TGTGCCAGCAGCTTACTAGATTCCAAAAACATTCAGTACTTC.

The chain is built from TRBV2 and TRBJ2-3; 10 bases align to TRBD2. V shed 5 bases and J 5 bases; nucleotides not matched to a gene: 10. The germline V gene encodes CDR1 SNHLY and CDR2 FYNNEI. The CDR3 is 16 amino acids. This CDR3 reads CASSPSGLANQDTQYF. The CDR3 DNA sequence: TGTGCCAGCAGTCCGTCGGGACTAGCGAATCAAGATACGCAGTATTTT.

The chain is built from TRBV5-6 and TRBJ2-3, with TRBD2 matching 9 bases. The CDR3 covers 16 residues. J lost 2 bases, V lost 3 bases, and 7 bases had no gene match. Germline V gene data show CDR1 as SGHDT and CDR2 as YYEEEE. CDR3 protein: CASSSGERGATDTQYF. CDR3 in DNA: TGTGCCAGCAGCTCCGGGGAGCGGGGGGCCACAGATACGCAGTATTTT.

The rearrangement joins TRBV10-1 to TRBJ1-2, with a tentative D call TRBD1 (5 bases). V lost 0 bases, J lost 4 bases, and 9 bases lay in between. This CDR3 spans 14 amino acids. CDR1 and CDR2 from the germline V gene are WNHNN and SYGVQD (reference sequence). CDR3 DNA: TGCGCCAGCAGTGAGTCAACCGGGGCCTATGGCTACACCTTC. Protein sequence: CASSESTGAYGYTF.

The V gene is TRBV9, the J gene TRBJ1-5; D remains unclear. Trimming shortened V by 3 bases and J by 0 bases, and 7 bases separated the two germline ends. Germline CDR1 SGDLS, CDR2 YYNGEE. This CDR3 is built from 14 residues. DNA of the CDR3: TGTGCCAGCAGCGCCACAGATAGCAATCAGCCCCAGCATTTT. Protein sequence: CASSATDSNQPQHF.

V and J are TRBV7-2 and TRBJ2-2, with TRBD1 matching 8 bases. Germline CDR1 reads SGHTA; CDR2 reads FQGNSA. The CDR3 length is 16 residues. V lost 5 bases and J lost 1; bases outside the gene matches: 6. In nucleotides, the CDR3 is TGTGCCAGCAGCCCCTGGACAGGGTGGAACACCGGGGAGCTGTTTTTT. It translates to CASSPWTGWNTGELFF.